The 2 T cell receptor beta chains below were found in one sample sequenced in a study of T cell responses to AZD1222 COVID-19 vaccine. Some clones are missing from TCRdb's copy, which holds only in-frame ones; the method was immunoSEQ multiplex PCR. The data show about 120,000 clones, about 90% seen once. The sample consisted of peripheral blood, taken on day 0 of AZD1222 vaccination. The receptors shown here come from an adult in good health.

This clone was detected only once. The V gene is TRBV11-1, the J gene TRBJ1-2; unclear D gene. V dropped 2 bases and J dropped 3 bases, with 7 bases sitting between them. CDR1 and CDR2 (germline): SGHAT, FQDESV (reference sequence). This CDR3 has 13 residues. The CDR3 DNA is TGTGCCAGCAGCTTAAATCGAGACTATGGCTACACCTTC. As protein: CASSLNRDYGYTF.

This clone has a single count. This chain links TRBV30 with TRBJ1-1; TRBD1 matches at 8 bases. Germline CDR1 is GTSNPN and CDR2 is SVGIG (reference sequence). The CDR3 runs 15 residues. Trimming took 3 bases from V and 5 from J; bases not matched to a gene: 11. The CDR3 coding sequence is TGTGCCTGGAGCTTCCCAGGGGGCGGACGTACTGAAGCTTTCTTT. Translating it yields CAWSFPGGGRTEAFF.